This T cell receptor beta chain was documented in a study of shared clonotypes between healthy human individuals. Study-wide background: In total, the donors were two women and three men aged 18 to 49.

Every one of the donors was a Caucasian adult that lived in Nashville, Tennessee. Genomic DNA of unsorted samples came from some 90 million PBMCs. An even split of each subset's genomic DNA across several immunoSEQ plates was performed. Data came from immunoSEQ multiplex PCR; TCRdb stores just in-frame clones and leaves some out. Among fewer than 600,000 clones, around three quarters were seen once, and the ten largest hold about 11%. The CDR3 is 14 amino acids. The V end lost 5 bases, the J end lost 4 bases, and 13 bases lay between the germline ends. Germline assignment: CDR1 LNHDA and CDR2 SQIVND (reference sequence).

The sample taken for sequencing was PBMCs. The chain combines TRBV19 with TRBJ2-3; the D gene could be TRBD1 or TRBD2 (5 bases each). This sequence originates from a woman between 40 and 50 years old in good health. Some clones in this sample may be carry-over from other donors' samples. CDR3 region: CASSGSRVADTQYF. The CDR3 DNA reads TGTGCCAGTAGTGGGAGCAGGGTTGCAGATACGCAGTATTTT.